This T cell receptor beta chain was sequenced for a study of T cells after somatic rescue of genetic block. CDR1 SGHTA and CDR2 FQGTGA come from the germline V gene. There are 15 residues in the CDR3. V was trimmed by 3 bases and J by 2 bases, leaving 14 bases between them. In its sample, this clone was seen once. The repertoire was sequenced with immunoSEQ multiplex PCR; TCRdb's copy has only in-frame clones and lacks some. The sample consists of some 13,000 clones, 73% of them appearing once. The chain has TRBV7-3 and TRBJ2-7; maybe TRBD2 (7 bases). The TCR was taken from a boy aged 5-17 years. Sequencing was performed on peripheral blood mononuclear cells (PBMCs). The CDR3 DNA is TGTGCCAGCAGCTTGGCGGGGGCCTTAACCTACGAGCAGTACTTC. Translation: CASSLAGALTYEQYF.